This record covers a single T cell receptor (beta chain). Its antigen is still unknown. From the 5' RACE reads, TCRdb called clonotypes with MiXCR, one entry per CDR3 protein. Here the sample spans more than 650,000 distinct CDR3 sequences, approximately 10% being singletons. Germline V gives CDR1 MNHEY, CDR2 SVGEGT. The CDR3 has 12 amino acids. The V end lost 6 bases, the J end lost 8 bases, and 11 bases lay between the germline ends. These data are taken from a study of CD8 T cells in ankylosing spondylitis. Study-level findings and limits: Peripheral blood samples showed relatively rare disease-linked clones, and these clones were CD8+. Seemingly distinctive of ankylosing spondylitis blood was a TCR beta motif formed by eight highly homologous variants. As reported, disease-linked clones showed significant enrichment in matched ankylosing spondylitis synovial fluid.

The V call is TRBV6-2 or TRBV6-3, the J call TRBJ2-1; D gene ambiguous. The TCR sequence derives from a male donor with ankylosing spondylitis. The specimen sequenced was blood, either unsorted or a sorted T cell fraction (not recorded which). CDR3 sequence: CASRDASDEQFF. The CDR3 nucleotides read TGTGCCAGCAGGGACGCATCCGATGAGCAGTTCTTC.